The 16 T cell receptor beta chains below come from one sample, sequenced in a study of blood T cell repertoires in COVID-19. Data came from immunoSEQ multiplex PCR; TCRdb stores just in-frame clones and leaves some out. The sample yields roughly 250,000 clones, roughly 84% seen once. Input material: peripheral blood. All receptors come from a middle-aged woman with active or convalescent COVID-19.

CDR3 protein: CASSLQQNTEAFF. Here the CDR3 DNA reads TGTGCCAGTAGCTTACAGCAAAACACTGAAGCTTTCTTT. V is TRBV19 and J is TRBJ1-1; D is unclear. CDR3 length equals 13 residues. V lost 6 bases and J lost 2, with 10 bases in between. Germline loops: CDR1 LNHDA, CDR2 SQIVND (reference sequence).

This clone has a handful of counts. The rearrangement links TRBV19 to TRBJ2-2; the D gene is possibly TRBD2 (6 bases). The V gene's germline CDR1 is LNHDA and CDR2 SQIVND (reference sequence). V was pared by 7 bases and J by 0 bases, with 15 bases between. This CDR3 comprises 16 residues. The CDR3 coding sequence is TGTGCCAGTAACCTCGGGACGGGAGCGAACACCGGGGAGCTGTTTTTT. Translated: CASNLGTGANTGELFF.

The chain couples TRBV19 to TRBJ2-7, with D hard to call. Germline-derived CDR1 and CDR2 are LNHDA and SQIVND (reference sequence). V gave up 7 bases and J gave up 3 bases, with 7 bases separating them. The CDR3 consists of 11 residues. The CDR3 loop reads CASTTGYEQYF. As DNA, the CDR3 is TGTGCCAGTACCACCGGCTACGAGCAGTACTTC.

V gene TRBV2 combines with J gene TRBJ1-2; 12 bases fit TRBD1. The length of the CDR3 is 17 residues. J lost 7 bases, V lost 3 bases, and 12 bases had no gene match. The germline CDR1 and CDR2 sequences are SNHLY and FYNNEI. The CDR3 protein is CASSDAGQGAPAGGYTF. CDR3 bases: TGTGCCAGCAGTGATGCGGGACAGGGGGCCCCCGCGGGTGGCTACACCTTC.

The count of this clone is one. The chain employs TRBV7-9 and TRBJ1-2; D not resolved. V dropped 1 base and J dropped 2 bases, with 8 bases sitting between them. The CDR3 contains 14 residues. CDR1 is SEHNR and CDR2 is FQNEAQ in the germline V gene (reference sequence). CDR3 loop: CASSLEIQNYGYTF. CDR3 DNA sequence: TGTGCCAGCAGCTTAGAGATTCAGAACTATGGCTACACCTTC.

This chain uses TRBV9 with TRBJ1-6; D is ambiguous. Germline-derived CDR1 and CDR2 are SGDLS and YYNGEE. The V and J ends lost 1 base and 12 bases respectively, with 14 bases between them. This CDR3 comprises 14 residues. In DNA form, the CDR3 reads TGTGCCAGCAGCGTACAGACGGCCGGGGAACCCCTCCACTTT. Its translation is CASSVQTAGEPLHF.

The J gene is TRBJ2-5, the V gene TRBV5-6, with 8 nucleotides matching TRBD2. CDR3 length: 15 amino acids. V shed 4 bases, J shed 3 bases, and the junction held 8 bases outside the gene matches. CDR1 SGHDT and CDR2 YYEEEE come from the germline V gene. The CDR3: CASSQAGVGKETQYF. The CDR3 nucleotides read TGTGCCAGCAGCCAAGCGGGGGTGGGAAAAGAGACCCAGTACTTC.

The rearrangement uses TRBV10-1 and TRBJ1-1; D gene uncertain. The CDR3 totals 13 residues. Trimming removed 0 bases from V and 4 bases from J, with 6 bases in between. Germline assignment: CDR1 WNHNN and CDR2 SYGVQD (reference sequence). In DNA, the CDR3 is TGCGCCAGCAGTGAGTCGTCGGTCACTGAAGCTTTCTTT. Translation: CASSESSVTEAFF.

The J gene is TRBJ1-6, the V gene TRBV27; 8 bases fit TRBD1. Germline CDR1 MNHEY, CDR2 SMNVEV (reference sequence). The CDR3 runs 17 residues. J lost 10 bases, V lost 5 bases, and 16 bases had no gene match. CDR3 nucleotide sequence: TGTGCCAGCAGTCCAACCCCGCTGGACAGGGTTGGGTCACCCCTCCACTTT. Amino acids: CASSPTPLDRVGSPLHF.

This chain uses TRBV19 with TRBJ1-5; 12 bases are a match to TRBD1. The trim removed 6 bases at V and 7 bases at J, leaving 10 bases unmatched. CDR1 is LNHDA and CDR2 is SQIVND in the germline V gene (reference sequence). The length of the CDR3 is 16 residues. The CDR3 DNA reads TGTGCCAGTAGCGATGCAGGGACAGGGGGCTTCCAGCCCCAGCATTTT. Translating gives CASSDAGTGGFQPQHF. The full variable domain, rest sourced from reference TRBV19 and TRBJ1-5, is DGGITQSPKYLFRKEGQNVTLSCEQNLNHDAMYWYRQDPGQGLRLIYYSQIVNDFQKGDIAEGYSVSREKKESFPLTVTSAQKNPTAFYLCASSDAGTGGFQPQHFGDGTRLSIL.

This clone was found a few times. As DNA, the CDR3 is TGCGCCAGCAGCTCCGGGGGACAGCCGAACACTGAAGCTTTCTTT. The encoded protein is CASSSGGQPNTEAFF. The rearrangement uses TRBV5-1 and TRBJ1-1, with 7 bases identical to TRBD1. The trim removed 3 bases at V and 1 base at J, leaving 6 bases unmatched. The CDR3 extends over 15 amino acids. Germline CDR1 reads SGHRS; CDR2 reads YFSETQ.

This sequence joins TRBV3-1 (or the pseudogene TRBV3-2) and TRBJ2-2; 10 bases agree with TRBD1. This CDR3 has 16 amino acids. Germline values: CDR1 LGHDT, CDR2 YNNKEL (reference sequence). V shed 3 bases, J shed 5 bases, and the junction held 6 bases outside the gene matches. Here the CDR3 DNA reads TGTGCCAGCAGCCATGACAGGGGGCGACGGACCGGGGAGCTGTTTTTT. Protein sequence: CASSHDRGRRTGELFF.

V usage is TRBV2 and J usage is TRBJ2-7; 9 bases agree with TRBD1. V lost 6 bases to trimming and J lost 2 bases; unmatched junction nucleotides: 2. This CDR3 is 13 amino acids long. Germline V lookup: CDR1 SNHLY, CDR2 FYNNEI. The CDR3 DNA follows: TGTGCCAGCAGAGGGACAGGGACCTACGAGCAGTACTTC. Its protein product is CASRGTGTYEQYF.

The chain uses TRBV6-5 and TRBJ1-3; D might be TRBD1 (6 bases). Germline V gives CDR1 MNHEY, CDR2 SVGAGI. This CDR3 is built from 15 residues. The V gene lost 5 bases and the J gene lost 4 bases, with 15 bases spanning the gap. CDR3 sequence reads: CASSNNRVSGNTIYF. CDR3 DNA sequence: TGTGCCAGCAGTAATAACAGGGTTAGCGGAAACACCATATATTTT.

V usage is TRBV6-4 and J usage is TRBJ1-1; the match to TRBD1 covers 7 bases. Per the germline V gene, CDR1 is MRHNA and CDR2 is SNTAGT. With 2 bases clipped from V and 3 bases from J, the junction kept 3 bases outside the gene matches. The CDR3 extends over 14 amino acids. The CDR3 region has the DNA TGTGCCAGCAGTGACACAGGGGAGGACACTGAAGCTTTCTTT. Amino acid sequence: CASSDTGEDTEAFF.

The chain combines TRBV3-1 (or the pseudogene TRBV3-2) with TRBJ1-1; possibly TRBD1 for D (6 bases). V was shortened by 2 bases and J by 11 bases, with 12 bases between the two germline ends. The CDR3 length is 12 residues. CDR1 is LGHDT, CDR2 YNNKEL, per germline (reference sequence). CDR3 sequence (DNA): TGTGCCAGCAGCCAAATCACTGGACAGGCTTTCTTT. Its translation: CASSQITGQAFF.